These T cell receptor beta chains were read from a single sample in a study of blood T cell repertoires in COVID-19. Produced via immunoSEQ multiplex PCR; TCRdb's table is partial and in-frame only. Counted here are about 76,000 clones, roughly 89% occurring once; the ten biggest clones make up more than 7.5%. Specimen: peripheral blood. These receptor sequences come from a man in his thirties or forties with acute or convalescent COVID-19. The CDR3 runs from the conserved cysteine through the conserved F or W. A D gene is named only where the DNA matches it firmly. Rows give clone size only sometimes, using once, few, many, or a class for an expanded clone.

>TRBD2|TRBV7-9|TRBJ2-2|-
CAISRSVAGGSNTGELFF
TGTGCCATCTCAAGGTCGGTAGCGGGAGGGTCGAACACCGGGGAGCTGTTTTTT
>-|TRBV12-5|TRBJ2-4|-
CASGLVSRQGGRGIQYF
TGTGCTAGTGGTTTGGTAAGTAGACAGGGAGGTCGTGGCATTCAGTACTTC
>TRBD1|TRBV10-3|TRBJ1-1|-
CAISESGRTGSMNTEAFF
TGTGCCATCAGTGAGTCAGGTAGGACAGGGTCCATGAACACTGAAGCTTTCTTT
>-|TRBV15|TRBJ2-5|-
CATSRGGNTRETQYF
TGTGCCACCAGCAGAGGCGGGAACACAAGAGAGACCCAGTACTTC
>-|TRBV24-1|TRBJ2-3|-
CATSEATRSTDTQYF
TGTGCCACCAGTGAAGCGACTAGATCCACAGATACGCAGTATTTT
>TRBD2|TRBV28|TRBJ2-7|-
CAHGGGSSYEQYF
TGTGCCCACGGGGGGGGTTCTTCCTACGAGCAGTACTTC
>TRBD1|TRBV24-1|TRBJ2-1|few
CATSDSGQGGRNEQFF
TGTGCCACCAGTGACTCTGGACAGGGAGGTAGGAATGAGCAGTTCTTC
>-|TRBV10-3|TRBJ2-1|-
CAISKWVLDNEQFF
TGTGCCATCAGTAAGTGGGTTCTAGACAATGAGCAGTTCTTC
>-|TRBV28|TRBJ2-5|-
CASRMAGTWAQETQYF
TGTGCCAGCAGAATGGCCGGGACTTGGGCACAAGAGACCCAGTACTTC
>TRBD1|TRBV19|TRBJ2-1|-
CASSMTGGAYEQFF
TGTGCCAGTAGTATGACAGGGGGCGCGTATGAGCAGTTCTTC
>TRBD1|TRBV7-3|TRBJ2-5|-
CASSSLGDRGYQETQYF
TGTGCCAGCAGCTCCCTGGGGGACAGGGGTTACCAAGAGACCCAGTACTTC
>-|TRBV18|TRBJ2-1|few
CASSPPIVGGAFEQFF
TGTGCCAGCTCACCACCTATAGTTGGGGGCGCGTTTGAGCAGTTCTTC
>TRBD2|TRBV30|TRBJ2-1|-
CAWSPTGLAGGREFF
TGTGCCTGGAGTCCAACGGGACTAGCGGGAGGGCGTGAGTTCTTC
>TRBD1|TRBV24-1|TRBJ2-5|-
CATSDWGTGDQETQYF
TGTGCCACCAGTGATTGGGGGACAGGGGATCAAGAGACCCAGTACTTC
>TRBD2|TRBV19|TRBJ2-1|-
CASKKAGASYNEQFF
TGTGCCAGTAAAAAAGCGGGAGCGTCATACAATGAGCAGTTCTTC
>-|TRBV6-2/TRBV6-3|TRBJ1-5|once
CASSYLDSNQPQHF
TGTGCCAGCAGTTACTTGGACTCCAATCAGCCCCAGCATTTT
>-|TRBV30|TRBJ2-2|-
CGGSTITGELFF
TGTGGAGGGTCGACGATCACCGGGGAGCTGTTTTTT
>TRBD2|TRBV30|TRBJ2-1|-
CAWRGGTSGSSVGNEQFF
TGTGCCTGGAGAGGTGGGACTAGCGGGAGTTCAGTAGGGAATGAGCAGTTCTTC
>-|TRBV11-2|TRBJ2-1|-
CASGHLSSYNEQFF
TGTGCCAGCGGACACTTGTCCTCCTACAATGAGCAGTTCTTC
>TRBD1|TRBV7-9|TRBJ2-5|-
CASSLVLTGGGETQYF
TGTGCCAGCAGCTTAGTGCTGACAGGGGGCGGGGAGACCCAGTACTTC
>-|TRBV19|TRBJ1-1|-
CASSLARAQRGTEAFF
TGTGCCAGTAGTCTTGCCCGGGCCCAGCGGGGCACTGAAGCTTTCTTT
>-|TRBV10-3|TRBJ1-5|-
CATGIGNQPQHF
TGTGCCACCGGGATCGGCAATCAGCCCCAGCATTTT
>TRBD1|TRBV6-5|TRBJ2-2|-
CASSPPGTGTGELFF
TGTGCCAGCAGTCCGCCCGGGACAGGGACCGGGGAGCTGTTTTTT
>-|TRBV4-1|TRBJ2-5|-
CASSPVGISQETQYF
TGCGCCAGCAGCCCAGTCGGGATTTCTCAAGAGACCCAGTACTTC
>TRBD2|TRBV28|TRBJ2-3|-
CASSNIAGGPTDTQYF
TGTGCCAGCAGTAACATAGCGGGAGGCCCCACAGATACGCAGTATTTT
>-|TRBV10-1|TRBJ2-1|-
CAGAGVSYNEQFF
TGCGCCGGAGCGGGTGTGTCCTACAATGAGCAGTTCTTC
>TRBD2|TRBV13|TRBJ2-1|-
CASSGTSGRREQFF
TGTGCCAGCAGCGGGACTAGCGGGAGACGAGAGCAGTTCTTC
>-|TRBV19|TRBJ2-3|-
CASWSGRSTDTQYF
TGTGCCAGTTGGTCTGGGAGGAGCACAGATACGCAGTATTTT
>-|TRBV2|TRBJ2-2|-
CASSVVLGNTGELFF
TGTGCCAGCAGTGTTGTACTAGGGAACACCGGGGAGCTGTTTTTT
>TRBD1|TRBV12-3/TRBV12-4|TRBJ2-5|-
CASQLTGMETQYF
TGTGCCAGTCAACTGACAGGGATGGAGACCCAGTACTTC
>TRBD2|TRBV19|TRBJ2-2|-
CASKGREFWELFF
TGTGCCAGTAAGGGGCGGGAGTTCTGGGAGCTGTTTTTT
>-|TRBV28|TRBJ2-4|-
CASSPGDSENIQYF
TGTGCCAGCAGTCCTGGAGACAGCGAAAACATTCAGTACTTC
>-|TRBV12-3/TRBV12-4|TRBJ2-4|-
CASSFNDIQYF
TGTGCCAGCAGCTTTAATGACATTCAGTACTTC
>-|TRBV10-3|TRBJ2-7|-
CAISDGDSTYEQYF
TGTGCCATCAGTGATGGGGACTCGACATACGAGCAGTACTTC
>-|TRBV9|TRBJ2-7|many
CASSGTDRYEQYF
TGTGCCAGCAGCGGCACCGACAGGTACGAGCAGTACTTC
>-|TRBV25-1|TRBJ1-2|-
CASSAPGEWGYTF
TGTGCCAGCAGTGCCCCTGGGGAGTGGGGCTACACCTTC
>TRBD1|TRBV6-5|TRBJ2-5|-
CASRLGTGSQTQYF
TGTGCCAGCAGGCTCGGGACAGGTAGTCAGACCCAGTACTTC
>TRBD1|TRBV6-6|TRBJ2-7|-
CASSLRGRLSYEQYF
TGTGCCAGCAGTTTGAGGGGGCGTCTCTCCTACGAGCAGTACTTC
>TRBD2|TRBV2|TRBJ2-3|-
CASRGGGDTQYF
TGTGCCAGCAGGGGCGGGGGGGATACGCAGTATTTT
>-|TRBV27|TRBJ2-7|-
CASSSRGGYYEQYF
TGTGCCAGCAGCTCCAGGGGTGGGTACTACGAGCAGTACTTC
>TRBD1|TRBV10-1|TRBJ1-6|-
CASKDRENSPLHF
TGCGCCAGCAAAGACAGGGAGAATTCACCCCTCCACTTT
>TRBD1|TRBV6-5|TRBJ2-2|few
CASTRTGASTGELFF
TGTGCCAGCACCCGGACAGGGGCGTCCACCGGGGAGCTGTTTTTT
>-|TRBV7-9|TRBJ2-2|-
CASSLTDPGELFF
TGTGCCAGCAGCTTGACAGATCCCGGGGAGCTGTTTTTT
>-|TRBV7-8|TRBJ2-1|-
CASSLVLSQDEQFF
TGTGCCAGCAGCTTAGTTTTGAGTCAGGATGAGCAGTTCTTC
>-|TRBV12-1|TRBJ2-7|-
CASSNPKKRVPREQYF
TGTGCCAGCAGCAATCCTAAAAAGCGGGTCCCTAGAGAGCAGTACTTC
>-|TRBV12-3/TRBV12-4|TRBJ2-5|-
CASSFGVQETQYF
TGTGCCAGCAGTTTCGGGGTCCAAGAGACCCAGTACTTC
>-|TRBV7-2|TRBJ1-5|once
CASSLSGGAQPQHF
TGTGCCAGCAGCTTATCGGGCGGGGCCCAGCCCCAGCATTTT
>-|TRBV5-4|TRBJ1-5|-
CASTRRRLLNQPQHF
TGTGCCAGCACCCGGAGACGGTTGCTCAATCAGCCCCAGCATTTT
>TRBD2|TRBV4-1|TRBJ2-5|few
CASSQRPETSGGETQYF
TGCGCCAGCAGCCAAAGACCCGAGACTAGCGGGGGGGAGACCCAGTACTTC
>TRBD2|TRBV29-1|TRBJ2-2|-
CSVGAAGGGNTGELFF
TGCAGCGTTGGGGCAGCGGGAGGGGGGAACACCGGGGAGCTGTTTTTT